The 2 T cell receptor beta chains listed next were all sequenced from one sample in a study of relationships among human T cell subsets. Semiquantitative ARM-PCR amplified T cell receptor alpha and beta CDR3 regions from mRNA. In ARM-PCR, communal superprimers followed tagged nested gene-specific primers for exponential amplification. TCRdb used MiXCR to reprocess the multiplex PCR reads, holding one entry per CDR3 protein. The sample shows 10,000 to 15,000 distinct CDR3 sequences, approximately 67% of them seen only once. Bead selections for CD25, CD56 and CD294 left a flow-through collected as Th1 cells. The sequenced material came from CD4+ Th1 cells sorted from blood. These receptors all stem from a man in his forties in good health.

The chain has TRBV19 and TRBJ2-5, with D possibly TRBD2 on 6 matching bases. CDR3 length equals 14 residues. V was trimmed by 5 bases and J by 3 bases, leaving 13 bases between them. CDR1 and CDR2 from the germline V gene are LNHDA and SQIVND (reference sequence). The DNA for the CDR3 is TGTGCCAGTAGTCACTCCACGGGGGAAGAGACCCAGTACTTC. Residues: CASSHSTGEETQYF.

This chain connects TRBV4-1 to TRBJ1-2, with D unresolved. V shed 0 bases and J shed 8 bases, with 10 bases lying between them. CDR1 MGHRA and CDR2 YSYEKL come from the germline V gene. The CDR3 spans 13 residues. The CDR3 spells CASSQDGQRGYTF. Written as DNA, the CDR3 is TGCGCCAGCAGCCAAGATGGGCAGCGAGGCTACACCTTC.